One sample yielded the 31 T cell receptor beta chains listed below, sequenced in a study of T cell repertoires in cytomegalovirus infection. TCRdb re-called the reads with MiXCR, one entry per CDR3 protein. Counted here are around 270,000 distinct CDR3 sequences, around 8.7% occurring once; the ten biggest clones make up about 16%. Source material: PBMCs. The source of these receptors is a human donor in good health (CMV status not recorded). Some clones in this sample may be carry-over from other donors' samples.

The gene calls are TRBV19 and TRBJ1-1, with no clear D. Germline CDR1 reads LNHDA; CDR2 reads SQIVND (reference sequence). The V and J ends lost 3 bases and 1 base respectively, with 12 bases between them. The CDR3 is 15 amino acids. The CDR3 reads CASSIRGRRNTEAFF. The CDR3 DNA reads as TGTGCCAGTAGTATCCGTGGAAGAAGGAACACTGAAGCTTTCTTT.

The chain uses TRBV7-6 and TRBJ1-2; D remains ambiguous. Looked up from germline, CDR1 is SGHVS and CDR2 is FNYEAQ. V shed 3 bases and J shed 8 bases, with 10 bases lying between them. CDR3 size: 12 residues. The CDR3 nucleotides read TGTGCCAGCAGCTTTAGCCAAGGGGGCTACACCTTC. Translated, it gives CASSFSQGGYTF.

At least ten counts were recorded for this clonotype. The CDR3 coding sequence is TGTGCCAGCAGTCGGGTCTATGAGCAGTTCTTC. Protein sequence: CASSRVYEQFF. V gene TRBV28 combines with J gene TRBJ2-1; D remains ambiguous. From germline, CDR1 is MDHEN and CDR2 SYDVKM. The CDR3 spans 11 residues. The ends were cut back, 5 bases at V and 8 bases at J, with 7 bases in the middle.

The V call is TRBV27, the J call TRBJ1-2; no clear D gene. The CDR3 is 15 residues long. Per germline, CDR1 MNHEY and CDR2 SMNVEV (reference sequence). Between the trimmed V and J ends, which lost 5 bases and 8 bases, there was a span of 21 bases. CDR3 sequence reads: CASSPTSQLLTGYTF. In nucleotides, the CDR3 is TGTGCCAGCAGTCCCACCTCCCAGTTGCTAACGGGCTACACCTTC.

The table lists this clonotype with many counts. This may come from a read error, since a much larger clone is one base off. The J gene is TRBJ1-1, the V gene TRBV7-9, with 8 positions matching TRBD1. This CDR3 has 13 amino acids. Germline-derived CDR1 and CDR2 are SEHNR and FQNEAQ (reference sequence). V lost 6 bases and J lost 1; bases outside the gene matches: 1. The CDR3 DNA reads TGTGCCAGCAGGGACAGGGCGAACACTGAAGCTTTCTTT. This gives the protein CASRDRANTEAFF.

This clonotype was recorded a few times. The rearrangement links TRBV24-1 to TRBJ2-5; 7 positions match TRBD2. Germline CDR1 reads KGHDR; CDR2 reads SFDVKD. The V and J ends lost 3 bases and 2 bases, in that order; junction bases with no gene match: 5. The CDR3 runs 15 residues. As DNA, the CDR3 is TGTGCCACCAGTGATCGCAGGGAGGGGCAAGAGACCCAGTACTTC. Encoded protein: CATSDRREGQETQYF.

The table lists this clonotype with many counts. This sequence joins TRBV12-3 or TRBV12-4 and TRBJ1-5, with 8 positions matching TRBD1. This CDR3 spans 13 amino acids. With 7 bases clipped from V and 5 bases from J, the junction kept 4 bases outside the gene matches. The CDR3, as DNA: TGTGCCAGCAATTCAGGGGGCGATCAGCCCCAGCATTTT. It codes for CASNSGGDQPQHF.

This clonotype appeared many times. This chain links TRBV7-9 with TRBJ1-2; D gene unclear. V dropped 3 bases and J dropped 9 bases, with 8 bases sitting between them. Germline values: CDR1 SEHNR, CDR2 FQNEAQ (reference sequence). This CDR3 has 11 amino acids. The CDR3, as DNA: TGTGCCAGCAGCTTCGGCACCAGCTACACCTTC. Its translation is CASSFGTSYTF.

This clonotype was seen repeatedly, ten times or more. J is TRBJ1-5 and V is TRBV19; maybe TRBD1 (5 bases). Germline CDR1 LNHDA, CDR2 SQIVND (reference sequence). V was clipped by 5 bases and J by 0 bases, with 17 bases between them. CDR3 length: 17 amino acids. The CDR3 nucleotides read TGTGCCAGTAGTCTCCGATTCGACAGCTATAGCAATCAGCCCCAGCATTTT. Its protein product is CASSLRFDSYSNQPQHF.

Only a few counts were recorded for this clonotype. The V gene is TRBV12-3 or TRBV12-4, the J gene TRBJ2-5; 7 positions agree with TRBD2. Unmatched junction bases numbered 8, after V lost 6 bases and J lost 1 base. The CDR3 spans 15 residues. This CDR3 is CASRSGTGGQETQYF. CDR3 coding DNA: TGTGCCAGCAGGTCCGGGACGGGGGGCCAAGAGACCCAGTACTTC.

This clonotype was seen repeatedly, ten times or more. The V call is TRBV7-2, the J call TRBJ2-5; D perhaps matches TRBD1 (5 bases). The germline V gene encodes CDR1 SGHTA and CDR2 FQGNSA. The CDR3 has 15 residues. The V gene lost 1 base and the J gene lost 3 bases, with 12 bases spanning the gap. The CDR3 DNA reads as TGTGCCAGCAGCTTAGGGGTCAGGGCGGAAGAGACCCAGTACTTC. Encoded protein: CASSLGVRAEETQYF.

This clonotype was recorded many times. The genes are TRBV7-2 and TRBJ2-7, with a possible D match to TRBD2 (6 bases). Germline loops: CDR1 SGHTA, CDR2 FQGNSA. V was clipped by 7 bases and J by 6 bases, with 16 bases between them. The CDR3 covers 13 residues. DNA of the CDR3: TGTGCCAGCACCCACCTCGGAGGGGCCGAGCAGTACTTC. Its protein is CASTHLGGAEQYF.

The chain combines TRBV7-8 with TRBJ1-1; 9 bases line up with TRBD1. The germline CDR1 and CDR2 sequences are SGHVS and FQNEAQ. Germline trimming cut 5 bases from V and 7 bases from J; bases unmatched to any gene: 17. The CDR3 extends over 17 amino acids. Here the CDR3 reads CASSPILPGQGIGEAFF. As DNA, the CDR3 is TGTGCCAGCAGCCCTATCTTGCCGGGACAGGGCATTGGTGAAGCTTTCTTT.

With regard to this clonotype: Because the CDR3 is missing its conserved closing phenylalanine or tryptophan, this is likely a read error. The rearrangement joins TRBV7-9 to TRBJ2-1, with no clear D. The CDR3 runs 13 residues. Trimming shortened V by 8 bases and J by 7 bases, and 15 bases separated the two germline ends. CDR1 and CDR2 from the germline V gene are SEHNR and FQNEAQ (reference sequence). Here the CDR3 reads CASSAPPQNEQFS. The CDR3 DNA reads as TGTGCCAGCTCTGCCCCCCCCCAAAATGAGCAGTTCTCC.

The rearrangement links TRBV20-1 to TRBJ1-4; no clear D gene. Germline V gives CDR1 DFQATT, CDR2 SNEGSKA (reference sequence). This CDR3 has 14 residues. Trimming left V 5 bases short and J 0 bases short, with 10 bases between. The DNA for the CDR3 is TGCAGTGCTCTGAAGATTGCAACTAATGAAAAACTGTTTTTT. Translating gives CSALKIATNEKLFF.

Many counts were recorded for this clonotype. The CDR3, as DNA: TGTGCCAGCAGCTTCCCGAGGTCACCCCTCCACTTT. This gives the protein CASSFPRSPLHF. The chain carries TRBV7-2 and TRBJ1-6; D gene ambiguous. Trimming stripped 3 bases from V and 10 bases from J, with 7 bases between. The CDR3 totals 12 residues. Germline-derived CDR1 and CDR2 are SGHTA and FQGNSA.

This clonotype has a count of ten or more. V usage is TRBV7-9 and J usage is TRBJ2-5; 8 bases fit TRBD1. The CDR3 extends over 14 amino acids. After removal of 3 bases from V and 4 bases from J, the junction contained 4 bases not matched to a gene. Germline V gene lookup returns CDR1 SEHNR and CDR2 FQNEAQ (reference sequence). The CDR3 nucleotides are TGTGCCAGCAGCTTGGGGACAGGAAGAGAGACCCAGTACTTC. This sequence encodes CASSLGTGRETQYF. The entire variable domain, with the rest obtained from reference TRBV7-9 and TRBJ2-5, is as follows: DTGVSQNPRHKITKRGQNVTFRCDPISEHNRLYWYRQTLGQGPEFLTYFQNEAQLEKSRLLSDRFSAERPKGSFSTLEIQRTEQGDSAMYLCASSLGTGRETQYFGPGTRLLVL.

This clonotype was detected ten times or more. The V gene is TRBV6-2 or TRBV6-3, the J gene TRBJ2-1, with a possible D match to TRBD2 (5 bases). CDR1 MNHEY and CDR2 SVGEGT come from the germline V gene. Trimming took off 6 bases at V and 7 bases at J, with 16 bases between the two ends. The CDR3 has 14 residues. The CDR3 here is CASSYGTRRNEQFF. CDR3 bases: TGTGCCAGCAGCTACGGTACTAGGCGAAATGAGCAGTTCTTC.

This clonotype was recorded at least ten times. The chain combines TRBV7-2 with TRBJ2-7, with a tentative D call TRBD2 (5 bases). The CDR3 totals 14 residues. Between the trimmed V and J ends, which lost 4 bases and 6 bases, there was a span of 16 bases. From germline, CDR1 is SGHTA and CDR2 FQGNSA. The CDR3 loop reads CASSSRLRLSEQYF. CDR3 nucleotide sequence: TGTGCCAGCAGCTCCCGACTACGTCTGAGCGAGCAGTACTTC. Together with reference TRBV7-2 and TRBJ2-7, the CDR3 gives the full variable domain: GAGVSQSPSNKVTEKGKDVELRCDPISGHTALYWYRQSLGQGLEFLIYFQGNSAPDKSGLPSDRFSAERTGGSVSTLTIQRTQQEDSAVYLCASSSRLRLSEQYFGPGTRLTVT.

V usage is TRBV5-6 and J usage is TRBJ2-3; 10 nucleotides agree with TRBD2. The CDR3 sequence is 19 residues long. J gave up 1 base and V 3 bases, and 14 bases lay outside the gene matches. CDR1 is SGHDT and CDR2 is YYEEEE in the germline V gene. The CDR3, as DNA: TGTGCCAGCAGCTCGTTCGCTAGCGGGAGAATGAGGGGCACAGATACGCAGTATTTT. Protein sequence: CASSSFASGRMRGTDTQYF.

This clonotype was found a few times. The chain combines TRBV6-5 with TRBJ2-7; the match to TRBD2 covers 13 bases. J was trimmed by 1 base and V by 7 bases; bases with no gene match: 4. This CDR3 spans 15 amino acids. The V gene's germline CDR1 is MNHEY and CDR2 SVGAGI. CDR3 DNA: TGTGCCAGCACCGAGACTAGCGGGAGGTCCTACGAGCAGTACTTC. It translates to CASTETSGRSYEQYF.

This clonotype has only a few counts. The rearrangement joins TRBV7-3 to TRBJ1-1; D call uncertain. The V gene's germline CDR1 is SGHTA and CDR2 FQGTGA. This CDR3 comprises 13 residues. V was shortened by 1 base and J by 5 bases, with 8 bases between the two germline ends. The CDR3 nucleotides read TGTGCCAGCAGCTTAATGGCTGAAACTGAAGCTTTCTTT. Amino acid sequence: CASSLMAETEAFF. The full variable domain, completed using reference TRBV7-3 and TRBJ1-1, is GAGVSQTPSNKVTEKGKYVELRCDPISGHTALYWYRQSLGQGPEFLIYFQGTGAADDSGLPNDRFFAVRPEGSVSTLKIQRTERGDSAVYLCASSLMAETEAFFGQGTRLTVV.

This clonotype was seen a few times. This rearrangement joins TRBV6-6 to TRBJ1-1; unclear D gene. V lost 2 bases and J lost 3, with 4 bases in between. There are 12 residues in the CDR3. Germline V gives CDR1 MNHNY, CDR2 SVGAGI (reference sequence). For the CDR3, the DNA is TGTGCCAGCAGTTACCAAGACACTGAAGCTTTCTTT. Translating it yields CASSYQDTEAFF.

This clonotype was recorded at least ten times. The chain is built from TRBV7-2 and TRBJ2-6; 8 bases line up with TRBD1. Germline-derived CDR1 and CDR2 are SGHTA and FQGNSA. The CDR3 is 15 residues long. The trim removed 5 bases at V and 1 base at J, leaving 1 base unmatched. The CDR3 bases are TGTGCCAGCAGCCGGGACAGGTCTGGGGCCAACGTCCTGACTTTC. Protein: CASSRDRSGANVLTF.

The table lists this clonotype with many counts. This chain connects TRBV19 to TRBJ1-2, with D possibly TRBD1 on 5 matching bases. The germline V gene encodes CDR1 LNHDA and CDR2 SQIVND (reference sequence). Trimming left V 4 bases short and J 1 base short, with 10 bases between. This CDR3 contains 14 residues. This chain's CDR3 is CASSKRGDNYGYTF. In nucleotides, the CDR3 is TGTGCCAGTAGTAAACGGGGGGATAACTATGGCTACACCTTC.

This clonotype has ten or more counts. The CDR3 DNA reads TGTGCCAGCAGCACAGGGATGGTGTCTGGAAACACCATATATTTT. This sequence encodes CASSTGMVSGNTIYF. This chain uses TRBV7-9 with TRBJ1-3; possibly TRBD1 for D (6 bases). V gave up 5 bases and J gave up 1 base, with 12 bases separating them. The CDR3 is 15 residues long. CDR1 and CDR2 (germline): SEHNR, FQNEAQ (reference sequence).

Many counts were recorded for this clonotype. The chain recombines TRBV7-8 with TRBJ2-1, with no clear D. There are 15 residues in the CDR3. The V gene's germline CDR1 is SGHVS and CDR2 FQNEAQ. V lost 5 bases and J lost 10, with 21 bases in between. Here the CDR3 reads CASSPPVGPSEEQFF. CDR3 DNA sequence: TGTGCCAGCAGCCCCCCGGTCGGGCCATCGGAAGAGCAGTTCTTC.

This clonotype was counted many times. The chain is built from TRBV2 and TRBJ1-5; 7 positions agree with TRBD1. The germline gives CDR1 SNHLY, CDR2 FYNNEI. CDR3 size: 15 residues. With 4 bases clipped from V and 0 bases from J, the junction kept 3 bases outside the gene matches. In nucleotides, the CDR3 is TGTGCCAGCAGTGGACAGGGCCATAGCAATCAGCCCCAGCATTTT. This encodes CASSGQGHSNQPQHF. Looking up the rest from reference TRBV2 and TRBJ1-5 gives the full variable domain: EPEVTQTPSHQVTQMGQEVILRCVPISNHLYFYWYRQILGQKVEFLVSFYNNEISEKSEIFDDQFSVERPDGSNFTLKIRSTKLEDSAMYFCASSGQGHSNQPQHFGDGTRLSIL.

This clonotype was recorded at least ten times. The V gene is TRBV6-6, the J gene TRBJ2-7; D possibly matches TRBD1 or TRBD2 (5 bases each). In germline, CDR1 is MNHNY, CDR2 SVGAGI (reference sequence). V was clipped by 8 bases and J by 2 bases, with 7 bases between them. The CDR3 consists of 11 residues. The CDR3 region is CASGDPYEQYF. CDR3 DNA: TGTGCCAGCGGGGACCCCTACGAGCAGTACTTC.

The gene calls are TRBV5-4 and TRBJ2-3; D is perhaps TRBD2 (5 bases). This CDR3 is built from 12 residues. V was pared by 4 bases and J by 6 bases, with 9 bases between. The V gene's germline CDR1 is SGHNT and CDR2 YYREEE (reference sequence). The CDR3 coding sequence is TGTGCCAGCAGCCCCGGGGAGGATACGCAGTATTTT. This gives the protein CASSPGEDTQYF.

The sample holds many counts of this clonotype. V and J are TRBV7-2 and TRBJ1-2, with 7 bases identical to TRBD1. The CDR3 sequence is 14 residues long. The ends lost 2 bases at V and 4 bases at J; junction bases unmatched: 4. From germline, CDR1 is SGHTA and CDR2 FQGNSA. DNA for the CDR3: TGTGCCAGCAGCTTATCAGGGACAGTCTATGGCTACACCTTC. As protein: CASSLSGTVYGYTF.